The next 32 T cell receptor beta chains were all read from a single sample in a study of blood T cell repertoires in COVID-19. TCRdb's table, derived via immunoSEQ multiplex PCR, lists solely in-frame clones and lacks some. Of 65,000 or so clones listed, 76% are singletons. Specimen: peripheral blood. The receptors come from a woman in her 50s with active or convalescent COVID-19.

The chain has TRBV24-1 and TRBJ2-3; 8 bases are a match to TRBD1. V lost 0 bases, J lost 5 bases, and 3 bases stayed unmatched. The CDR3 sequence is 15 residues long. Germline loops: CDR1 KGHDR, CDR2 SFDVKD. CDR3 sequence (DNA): TGTGCCACCAGTGATTTGGACAGGGGAAGAGATACGCAGTATTTT. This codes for CATSDLDRGRDTQYF.

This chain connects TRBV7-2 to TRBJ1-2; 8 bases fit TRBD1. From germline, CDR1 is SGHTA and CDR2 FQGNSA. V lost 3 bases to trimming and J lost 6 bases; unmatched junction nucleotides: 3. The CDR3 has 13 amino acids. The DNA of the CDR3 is TGTGCCAGCAGCTTCCAACAGGGGGATGGCTACACCTTC. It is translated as CASSFQQGDGYTF.

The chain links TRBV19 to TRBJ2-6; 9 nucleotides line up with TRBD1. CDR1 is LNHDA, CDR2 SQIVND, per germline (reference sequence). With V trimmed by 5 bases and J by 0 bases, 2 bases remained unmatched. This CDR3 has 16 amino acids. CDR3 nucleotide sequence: TGTGCCAGTAGTGGGACAGGGACCTCTGGGGCCAACGTCCTGACTTTC. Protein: CASSGTGTSGANVLTF. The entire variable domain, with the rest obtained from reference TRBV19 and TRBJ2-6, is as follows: DGGITQSPKYLFRKEGQNVTLSCEQNLNHDAMYWYRQDPGQGLRLIYYSQIVNDFQKGDIAEGYSVSREKKESFPLTVTSAQKNPTAFYLCASSGTGTSGANVLTFGAGSRLTVL.

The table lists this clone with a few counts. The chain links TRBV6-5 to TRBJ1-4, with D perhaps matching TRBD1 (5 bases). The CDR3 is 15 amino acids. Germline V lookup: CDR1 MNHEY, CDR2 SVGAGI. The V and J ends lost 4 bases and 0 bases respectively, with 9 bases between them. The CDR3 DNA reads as TGTGCCAGCAGTTCTTACAGGACAACTAATGAAAAACTGTTTTTT. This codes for CASSSYRTTNEKLFF.

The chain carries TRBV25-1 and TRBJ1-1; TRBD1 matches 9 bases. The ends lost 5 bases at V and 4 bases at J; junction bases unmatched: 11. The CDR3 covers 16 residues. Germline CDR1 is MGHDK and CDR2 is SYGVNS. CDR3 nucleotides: TGTGCCAGCAGTATCAGACAGGGGGTGAGAAGCACTGAAGCTTTCTTT. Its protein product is CASSIRQGVRSTEAFF.

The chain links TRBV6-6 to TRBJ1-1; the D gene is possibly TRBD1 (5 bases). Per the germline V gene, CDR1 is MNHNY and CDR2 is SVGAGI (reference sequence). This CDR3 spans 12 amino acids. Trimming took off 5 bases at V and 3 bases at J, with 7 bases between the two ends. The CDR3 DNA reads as TGTGCCAGCAGTGGGGGGTACACTGAAGCTTTCTTT. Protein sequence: CASSGGYTEAFF.

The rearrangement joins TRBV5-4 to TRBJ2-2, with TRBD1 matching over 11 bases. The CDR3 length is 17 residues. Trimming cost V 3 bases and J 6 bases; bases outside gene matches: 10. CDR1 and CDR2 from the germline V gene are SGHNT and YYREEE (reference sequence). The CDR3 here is CASSSWPRDRGAGELFF. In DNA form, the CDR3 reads TGTGCCAGCAGCTCATGGCCCCGGGACAGGGGGGCCGGGGAGCTGTTTTTT.

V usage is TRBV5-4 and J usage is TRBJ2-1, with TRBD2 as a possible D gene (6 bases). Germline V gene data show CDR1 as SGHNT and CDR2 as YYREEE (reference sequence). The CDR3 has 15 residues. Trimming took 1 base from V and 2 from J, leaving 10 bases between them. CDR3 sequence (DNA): TGTGCCAGCAGCTTGAATGCGGGACCCTACAATGAGCAGTTCTTC. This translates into CASSLNAGPYNEQFF.

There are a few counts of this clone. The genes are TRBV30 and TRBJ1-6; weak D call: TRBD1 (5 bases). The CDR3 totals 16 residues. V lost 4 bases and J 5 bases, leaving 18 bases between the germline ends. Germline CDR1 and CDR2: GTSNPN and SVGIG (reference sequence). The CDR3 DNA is TGTGCCTGGATGCCTAGGAGGGGACTTAATAATTCACCCCTCCACTTT. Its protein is CAWMPRRGLNNSPLHF.

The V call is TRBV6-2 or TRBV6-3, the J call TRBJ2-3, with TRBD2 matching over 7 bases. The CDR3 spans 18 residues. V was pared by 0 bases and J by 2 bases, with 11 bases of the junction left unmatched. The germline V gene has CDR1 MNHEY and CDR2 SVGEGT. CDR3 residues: CASSYSMIAGVSTDTQYF. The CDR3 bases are TGTGCCAGCAGTTACTCGATGATCGCGGGAGTTTCCACAGATACGCAGTATTTT.

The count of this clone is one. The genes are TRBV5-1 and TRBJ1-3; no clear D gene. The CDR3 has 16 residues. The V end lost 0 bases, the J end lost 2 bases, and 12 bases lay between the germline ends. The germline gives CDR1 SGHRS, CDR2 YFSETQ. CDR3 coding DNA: TGCGCCAGCAGCTTGGGGGCTAGGGAGGCTGGAAACACCATATATTTT. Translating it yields CASSLGAREAGNTIYF.

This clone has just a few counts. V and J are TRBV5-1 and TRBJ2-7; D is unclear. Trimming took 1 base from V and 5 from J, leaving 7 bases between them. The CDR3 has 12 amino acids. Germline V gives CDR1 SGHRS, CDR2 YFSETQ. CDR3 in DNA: TGCGCCAGCAGCTTGAATAGAAACGAGCAGTACTTC. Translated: CASSLNRNEQYF.

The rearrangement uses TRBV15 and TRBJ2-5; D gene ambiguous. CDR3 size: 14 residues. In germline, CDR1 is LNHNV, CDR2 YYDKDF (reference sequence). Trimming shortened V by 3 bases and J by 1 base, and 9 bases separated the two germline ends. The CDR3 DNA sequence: TGTGCCACCAGCAGTCGACTCACCCAAGAGACCCAGTACTTC. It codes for CATSSRLTQETQYF.

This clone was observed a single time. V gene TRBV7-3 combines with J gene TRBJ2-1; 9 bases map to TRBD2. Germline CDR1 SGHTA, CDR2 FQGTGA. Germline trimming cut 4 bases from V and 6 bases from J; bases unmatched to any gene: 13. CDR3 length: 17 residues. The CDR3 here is CASSSTSGGPNPNEQFF. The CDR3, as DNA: TGTGCCAGCAGCTCGACTAGCGGAGGCCCAAATCCCAATGAGCAGTTCTTC.

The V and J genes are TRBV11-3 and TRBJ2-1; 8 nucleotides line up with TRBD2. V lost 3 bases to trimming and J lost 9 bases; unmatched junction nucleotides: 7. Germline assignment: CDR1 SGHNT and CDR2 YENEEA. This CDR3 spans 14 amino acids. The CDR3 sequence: CASSFSSGSGEQFF. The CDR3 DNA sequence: TGTGCCAGCAGCTTTTCTAGCGGGTCAGGTGAGCAGTTCTTC.

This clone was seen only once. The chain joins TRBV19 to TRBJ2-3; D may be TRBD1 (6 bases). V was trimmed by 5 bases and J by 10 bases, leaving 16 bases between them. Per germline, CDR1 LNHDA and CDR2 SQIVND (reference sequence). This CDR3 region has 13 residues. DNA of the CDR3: TGTGCCAGTAGTTCCAGGGACATGAAGGCGCAGTATTTT. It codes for CASSSRDMKAQYF.

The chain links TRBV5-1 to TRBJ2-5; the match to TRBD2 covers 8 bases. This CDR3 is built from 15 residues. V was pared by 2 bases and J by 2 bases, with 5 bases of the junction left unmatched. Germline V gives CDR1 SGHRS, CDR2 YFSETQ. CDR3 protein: CASSLTAGGQETQYF. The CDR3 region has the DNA TGCGCCAGCAGCTTAACCGCGGGGGGTCAAGAGACCCAGTACTTC.

The CDR3 sequence: CASRGLDTISYNEQFF. The CDR3 DNA reads as TGTGCCAGCAGGGGACTTGACACTATCTCCTACAATGAGCAGTTCTTC. The chain carries TRBV2 and TRBJ2-1; TRBD2 is a possible D gene (6 bases). Germline V gene data show CDR1 as SNHLY and CDR2 as FYNNEI. The CDR3 contains 16 residues. V was trimmed by 6 bases and J by 0 bases, leaving 15 bases between them. The full variable domain, completed using reference TRBV2 and TRBJ2-1, is EPEVTQTPSHQVTQMGQEVILRCVPISNHLYFYWYRQILGQKVEFLVSFYNNEISEKSEIFDDQFSVERPDGSNFTLKIRSTKLEDSAMYFCASRGLDTISYNEQFFGPGTRLTVL.

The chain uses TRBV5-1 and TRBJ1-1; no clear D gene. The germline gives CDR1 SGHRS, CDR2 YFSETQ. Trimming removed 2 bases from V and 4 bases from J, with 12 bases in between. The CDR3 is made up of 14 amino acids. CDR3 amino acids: CASSFGDVGTEAFF. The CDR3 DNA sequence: TGCGCCAGCAGCTTCGGGGATGTGGGCACTGAAGCTTTCTTT. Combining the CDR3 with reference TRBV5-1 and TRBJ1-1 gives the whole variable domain KAGVTQTPRYLIKTRGQQVTLSCSPISGHRSVSWYQQTPGQGLQFLFEYFSETQRNKGNFPGRFSGRQFSNSRSEMNVSTLELGDSALYLCASSFGDVGTEAFFGQGTRLTVV.

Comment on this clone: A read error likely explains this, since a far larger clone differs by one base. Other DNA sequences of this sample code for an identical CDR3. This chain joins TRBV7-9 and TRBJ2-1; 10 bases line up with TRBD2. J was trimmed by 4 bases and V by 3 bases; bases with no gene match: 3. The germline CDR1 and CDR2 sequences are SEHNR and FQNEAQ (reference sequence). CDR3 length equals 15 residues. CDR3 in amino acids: CASSFGLAEYNEQFF. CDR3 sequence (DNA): TGTGCCAGCAGCTTTGGACTAGCGGAATACAATGAGCAGTTCTTC.

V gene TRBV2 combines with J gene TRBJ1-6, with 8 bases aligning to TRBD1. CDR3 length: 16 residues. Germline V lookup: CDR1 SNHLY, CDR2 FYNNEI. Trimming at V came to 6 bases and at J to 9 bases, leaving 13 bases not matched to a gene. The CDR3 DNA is TGTGCCAGCAGCTTAACATGGACAGGGCTCAGTTCACCCCTCCACTTT. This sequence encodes CASSLTWTGLSSPLHF.

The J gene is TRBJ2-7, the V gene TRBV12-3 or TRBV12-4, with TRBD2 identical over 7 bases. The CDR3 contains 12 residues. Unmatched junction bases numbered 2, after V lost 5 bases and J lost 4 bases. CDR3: CASSPGGYEQYF. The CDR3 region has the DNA TGTGCCAGCAGTCCGGGGGGTTACGAGCAGTACTTC.

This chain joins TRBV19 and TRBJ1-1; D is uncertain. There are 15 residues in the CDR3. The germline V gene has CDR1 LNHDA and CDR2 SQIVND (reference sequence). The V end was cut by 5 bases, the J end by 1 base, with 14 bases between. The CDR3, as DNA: TGTGCCAGTAGTGCCCGCCCGGGTGGGAACACTGAAGCTTTCTTT. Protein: CASSARPGGNTEAFF.

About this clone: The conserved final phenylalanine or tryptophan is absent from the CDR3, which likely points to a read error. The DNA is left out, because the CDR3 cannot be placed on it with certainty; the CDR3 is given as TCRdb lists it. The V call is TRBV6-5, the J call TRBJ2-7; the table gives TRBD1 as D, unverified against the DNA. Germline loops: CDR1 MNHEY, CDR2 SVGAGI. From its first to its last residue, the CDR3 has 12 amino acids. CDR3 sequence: CASRNPTTGPYN.

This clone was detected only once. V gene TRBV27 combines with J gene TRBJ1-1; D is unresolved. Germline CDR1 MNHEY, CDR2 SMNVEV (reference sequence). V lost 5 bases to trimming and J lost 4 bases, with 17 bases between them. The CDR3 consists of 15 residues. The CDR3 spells CASSPTPSAGTEAFF. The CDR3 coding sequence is TGTGCCAGCAGTCCCACCCCCTCTGCGGGCACTGAAGCTTTCTTT.

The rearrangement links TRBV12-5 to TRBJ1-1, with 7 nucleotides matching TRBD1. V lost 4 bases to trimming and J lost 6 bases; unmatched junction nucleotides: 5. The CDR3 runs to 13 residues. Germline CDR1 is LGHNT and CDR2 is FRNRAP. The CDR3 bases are TGTGCTAGTGGTTCCACTCAGGGGGCTGAAGCTTTCTTT. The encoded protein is CASGSTQGAEAFF.

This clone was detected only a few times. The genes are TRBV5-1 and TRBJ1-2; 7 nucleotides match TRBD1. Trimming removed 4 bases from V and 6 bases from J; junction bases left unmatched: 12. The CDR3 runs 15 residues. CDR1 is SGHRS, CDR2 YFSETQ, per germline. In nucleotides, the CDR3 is TGCGCCAGCAGCCTGAAGGGGGCCCCCCCAAATGGCTACACCTTC. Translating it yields CASSLKGAPPNGYTF.

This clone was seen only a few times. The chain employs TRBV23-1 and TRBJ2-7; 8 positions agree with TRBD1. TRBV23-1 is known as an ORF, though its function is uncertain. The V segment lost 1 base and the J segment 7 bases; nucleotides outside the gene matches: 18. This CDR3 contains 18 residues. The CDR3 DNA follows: TGCGCCAGCAGTCAATTGGGTTTTTTAGGACAGGGCGGTGGAGAGCAGTACTTC. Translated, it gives CASSQLGFLGQGGGEQYF.

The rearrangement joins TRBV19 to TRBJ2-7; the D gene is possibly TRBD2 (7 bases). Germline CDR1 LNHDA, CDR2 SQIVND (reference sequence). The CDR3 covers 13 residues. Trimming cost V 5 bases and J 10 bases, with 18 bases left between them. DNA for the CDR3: TGTGCCAGTAGTGACGGGGGGCTACGAGAACAGTACTTC. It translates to CASSDGGLREQYF.

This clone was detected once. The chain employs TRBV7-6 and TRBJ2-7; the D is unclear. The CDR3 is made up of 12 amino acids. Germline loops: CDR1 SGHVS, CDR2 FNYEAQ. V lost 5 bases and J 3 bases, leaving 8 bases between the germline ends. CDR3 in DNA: TGTGCCAGCAGCCCTGGAGACTACGAGCAGTACTTC. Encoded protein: CASSPGDYEQYF.

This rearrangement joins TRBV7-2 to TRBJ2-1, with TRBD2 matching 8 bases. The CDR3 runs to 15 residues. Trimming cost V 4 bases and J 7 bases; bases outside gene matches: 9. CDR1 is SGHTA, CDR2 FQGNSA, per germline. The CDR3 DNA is TGTGCCAGCAGCTCGGGACTAGGAGGAAGGAATGAGCAGTTCTTC. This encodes CASSSGLGGRNEQFF.

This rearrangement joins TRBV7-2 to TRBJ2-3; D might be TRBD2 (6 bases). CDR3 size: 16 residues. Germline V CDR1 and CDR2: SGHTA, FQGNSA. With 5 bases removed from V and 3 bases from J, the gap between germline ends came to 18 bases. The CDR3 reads CASSPGAGWGTDTQYF. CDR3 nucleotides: TGTGCCAGCAGCCCCGGTGCGGGATGGGGTACAGATACGCAGTATTTT.